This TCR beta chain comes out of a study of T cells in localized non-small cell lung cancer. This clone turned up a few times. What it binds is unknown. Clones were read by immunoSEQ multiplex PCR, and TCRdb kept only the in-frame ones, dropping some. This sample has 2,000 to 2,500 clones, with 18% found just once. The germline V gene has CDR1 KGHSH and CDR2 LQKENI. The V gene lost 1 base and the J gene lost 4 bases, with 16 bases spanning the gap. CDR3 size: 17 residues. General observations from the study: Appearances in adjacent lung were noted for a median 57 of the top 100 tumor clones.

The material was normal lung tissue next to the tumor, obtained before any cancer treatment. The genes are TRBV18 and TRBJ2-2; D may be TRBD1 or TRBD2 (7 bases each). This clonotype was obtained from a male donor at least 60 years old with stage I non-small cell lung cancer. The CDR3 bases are TGTGCCAGCTCACCACGCCTCCAGGGGGAGGGCACCGGGGAGCTGTTTTTT. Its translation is CASSPRLQGEGTGELFF.